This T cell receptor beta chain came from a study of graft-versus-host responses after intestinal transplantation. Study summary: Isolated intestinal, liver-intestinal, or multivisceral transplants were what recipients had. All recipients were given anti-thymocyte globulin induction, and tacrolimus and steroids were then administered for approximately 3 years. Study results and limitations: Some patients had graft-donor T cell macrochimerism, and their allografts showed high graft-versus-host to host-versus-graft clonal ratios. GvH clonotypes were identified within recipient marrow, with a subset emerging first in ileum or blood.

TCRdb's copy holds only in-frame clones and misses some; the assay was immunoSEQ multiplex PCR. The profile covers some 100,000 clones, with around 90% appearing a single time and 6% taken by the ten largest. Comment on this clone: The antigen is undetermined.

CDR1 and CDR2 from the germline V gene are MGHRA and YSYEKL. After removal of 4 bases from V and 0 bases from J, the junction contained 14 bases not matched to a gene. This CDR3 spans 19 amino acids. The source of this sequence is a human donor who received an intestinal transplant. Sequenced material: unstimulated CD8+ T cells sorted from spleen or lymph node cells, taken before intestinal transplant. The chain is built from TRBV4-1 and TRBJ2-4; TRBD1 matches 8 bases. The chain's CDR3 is CASSLRTGSRPLAKNIQYF. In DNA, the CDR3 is TGCGCCAGCAGCCTGCGGACAGGGAGCCGCCCTCTAGCCAAAAACATTCAGTACTTC.